Below, one TCR beta chain is given with its context. This clonotype was seen at least ten times. The antigen it recognizes is unknown. Per-nucleotide qualities are absent, and no much larger clonotype sits a single base away. Graves' hyperthyroidism was defined as stable when no progression to ophthalmopathy occurred over 18 months of follow-up. Hyperthyroidism patients were newly diagnosed, had a disease duration of under 2 months, and were aged 18 to 65 years. Any patient with an uncontrolled infection, another autoimmune disease, pregnancy or lactation was excluded. Clinical symptoms, serum thyroxine and TRAb, thyroid ultrasound, and orbital computed tomography formed the basis for the diagnoses. Total RNA was extracted using Trizol reagent, and RNA quality was assessed on an Agilent 2100 Bioanalyzer. TCR beta CDR3 regions were amplified from RNA transcripts. The TCR CDR3 was subjected to a first round of RT-PCR using the HTBI primer set and the Qiagen OneStep RT-PCR kit. Libraries were constructed in a second round of multiplex PCR, after which size selection and purification were performed. Sequencing of the libraries was done on an Illumina HiSeq2000 using paired-end 100 bp reads. The paper's data handling went like this. SOAPnuke was used to process the raw data, removing reads that contained adapters or uncalled bases, had a mean Phred below 15, or lacked an exact match to the constant primer or identifier. COPE v1.2.5 was used to merge the high-quality paired reads, and each unique nucleotide sequence was defined as a clonotype. MiTCR v1.1 was used to align clonotypes to the IMGT TRBV, TRBD and TRBJ reference segments. The analysis included only V-J combinations with a frequency above 0.0001, which together covered more than 98% of the repertoires. A TCS score was defined as the ratio between F50 (clonal expansion) and ExV (chaos), using BLOSUM62-based TCRdist between CDR3 peptides within each V-J. Welch's t-statistics and random forest reduced some 510 V-J features to some 14, which were used in a naive Bayes classifier (R e1071). The similarity between thyroid and blood repertoires was quantified using the Morisita-Horn index. TCRdb reworked the public reads: Q25 trimming with fastp, MiXCR clone assembly, productive beta chains retained. Each entry merges the rows of one CDR3 protein and shows their most common DNA and genes. The V and J calls were not made by the authors but by TCRdb's processing. This sample comprises 450,000 to 700,000 distinct CDR3 sequences, about 45% of them detected only once. In total, the top ten clones hold roughly 7.7% of the sample.

CDR1 and CDR2, looked up from the germline V gene, are SGHVS and FQNEAQ. Including the terminal cysteine and phenylalanine, the CDR3 comprises 17 residues. Only CDR3 DNA is held: 51 bases, read in frame from base 1. V is shortened by 2 bases, J by 0 bases, and the region joining them spans 14 bases. These data belong to a study of T cells in Graves' hyperthyroidism and ophthalmopathy (dated by TCRdb to the late 2010s). Regarding the complete study: To identify TCR V-J signatures that set the groups apart, the researchers used a discovery cohort of about a hundred patients, made up of 40 to 45 with Graves' ophthalmopathy and around 58 with stable Graves' hyperthyroidism. TCR Vbeta CDR3 sequencing of roughly 140 peripheral blood samples (43 ophthalmopathy, 75 or so hyperthyroidism and approximately 17 progressor patients) is reported in the paper. The 100 discovery patients were divided at random into training and test sets in a 7:3 ratio. In addition, the study compared T-cell repertoires in thyroid tissue and in blood from roughly six Graves' hyperthyroidism patients. After blood sampling, hyperthyroidism patients were treated with methimazole at a starting dose of 30 mg daily, and ophthalmopathy patients were treated with high-dose intravenous methylprednisolone. Prospective prediction of ophthalmopathy was tested in an independent validation cohort of approximately 19 hyperthyroidism patients and 15 to 17 patients who later progressed to ophthalmopathy.

The paper as a whole reports these results and caveats: Sample size was not statistically predetermined, and blinding of investigators to group allocation was not performed. Blood samples also contained most of the expanded thyroid clonotypes (frequency above 0.001), which suggests that blood repertoires may reflect thyroid immune responses. A 13 V-J signature model separated ophthalmopathy from stable hyperthyroidism, with approximately 87% sensitivity and 81% to 82% specificity in cross-validation and 80%/75% in testing. During validation, the model predicted progression to ophthalmopathy a median of approximately six months ahead of onset, with more than 60% sensitivity and 72.22% specificity.

The sequence was collected from a woman between 18 and 30 years old with Graves' hyperthyroidism. Recombination connected TRBV7-8 to TRBJ1-5; the D gene cannot be named for sure. The sequencing sample was made of peripheral blood or thyroid tissue (not recorded which). The bases are TGTGCCAGCAGCTTACACACTTGGGGTTATAGCAATCAGCCCCAGCATTTT. This gives the protein CASSLHTWGYSNQPQHF.